The 2 T cell receptor beta chains given below trace back to one sample, sequenced in a study of PD-1 blockade in classical Hodgkin lymphoma. Time point denoted: cycle 4 day 1 (C4D1), after 6 weeks of nivolumab. Every single patient, without exception, relapsed after autologous stem cell transplantation, and brentuximab vedotin exposure varied. Generated by immunoSEQ multiplex PCR, the TCRdb table keeps only in-frame clones and is missing some. The repertoire holds about 110,000 clones, with more than 70% as singletons. The sample here was peripheral blood mononuclear cells (PBMCs), taken before the fourth cycle of nivolumab. The origin of the receptors is a human donor with classical Hodgkin lymphoma.

The chain is built from TRBV5-4 and TRBJ2-1; D unresolved. The CDR3 totals 12 residues. The V end lost 0 bases, the J end lost 7 bases, and 5 bases lay between the germline ends. Germline assignment: CDR1 SGHNT and CDR2 YYREEE (reference sequence). The CDR3 sequence is CASSLDSNEQFF. CDR3 sequence (DNA): TGTGCCAGCAGCTTGGACTCAAATGAGCAGTTCTTC.

The chain has TRBV5-6 and TRBJ1-5; D is possibly TRBD1 (5 bases). Germline V gene sequence: CDR1 SGHDT, CDR2 YYEEEE. The length of the CDR3 is 15 residues. V lost 4 bases, J lost 5 bases, and 16 bases lay in between. CDR3 nucleotides: TGTGCCAGCAGCCTGTGGGCCAGGGCCTATCAGCCCCAGCATTTT. It yields the protein CASSLWARAYQPQHF.